This TCR beta chain was sequenced during a study of sequential checkpoint blockade in melanoma. Study overall: Maintenance nivolumab came after either treatment sequence.

This clone was seen a single time. Assay: immunoSEQ multiplex PCR; the TCRdb copy retains only in-frame clones and omits some. Here the sample spans more than 5,000 clones, about 20% being singletons. J gave up 5 bases and V 6 bases, and 10 bases lay outside the gene matches. CDR1 KGHSH and CDR2 LQKENI come from the germline V gene. The CDR3 extends over 15 amino acids. Regarding treatment: randomized to nivolumab then ipilimumab (arm A) or the reverse (arm B). The source material was tumor tissue (inferred from file names), sampled from a patient given nivolumab and ipilimumab in sequence. The receptor comes from a human donor with melanoma. The V gene is TRBV18, the J gene TRBJ1-1, with 9 bases identical to TRBD1. DNA for the CDR3: TGTGCCAGCTCCAAACCCGGGACAGGGCGAACTGAAGCTTTCTTT. Translation gives CASSKPGTGRTEAFF.